One and the same sample provided the 12 T cell receptor beta chains below, sequenced in a study of blood T cell repertoires in COVID-19. TCRdb's copy holds only in-frame clones and misses some; the assay was immunoSEQ multiplex PCR. The table has over 130,000 clones, 85% to 90% seen once. The sample consisted of peripheral blood. The receptors were gathered from an elderly woman with acute or convalescent COVID-19.

This clone was seen only a few times. This chain connects TRBV7-9 to TRBJ1-2, with D possibly TRBD1 on 6 matching bases. Between the trimmed V and J ends, which lost 5 bases and 7 bases, there was a span of 17 bases. The CDR3 spans 14 residues. The germline V gene encodes CDR1 SEHNR and CDR2 FQNEAQ (reference sequence). The CDR3 nucleotides read TGTGCCAGCAGCCACCATGACAGGTTCTCTGGCTACACCTTC. The encoded protein is CASSHHDRFSGYTF. Full variable domain (missing parts from reference TRBV7-9 and TRBJ1-2): DTGVSQNPRHKITKRGQNVTFRCDPISEHNRLYWYRQTLGQGPEFLTYFQNEAQLEKSRLLSDRFSAERPKGSFSTLEIQRTEQGDSAMYLCASSHHDRFSGYTFGSGTRLTVV.

This clone was detected once. V and J are TRBV11-2 and TRBJ1-4; the D is unclear. The V gene's germline CDR1 is SGHAT and CDR2 FQNNGV. The V end lost 4 bases, the J end lost 5 bases, and 14 bases lay between the germline ends. The CDR3 is 15 amino acids. DNA for the CDR3: TGTGCCAGCAGCTCCCCCAGGCTTTCCAATGAAAAACTGTTTTTT. It encodes CASSSPRLSNEKLFF.

This chain joins TRBV7-2 and TRBJ1-2; D gene ambiguous. Per germline, CDR1 SGHTA and CDR2 FQGNSA. Trimming shortened V by 2 bases and J by 8 bases, and 12 bases separated the two germline ends. The CDR3 contains 13 residues. This chain's CDR3 is CASSLLGGEGYTF. The CDR3 DNA reads TGTGCCAGCAGCTTATTGGGCGGGGAGGGCTACACCTTC.

This clone was counted a single time. The rearrangement links TRBV2 to TRBJ2-5; 9 positions match TRBD1. CDR3 length equals 13 residues. Germline CDR1 and CDR2: SNHLY and FYNNEI. V lost 6 bases, J lost 5 bases, and 4 bases stayed unmatched. The DNA of the CDR3 is TGTGCCAGCAGATGGACAGGGGACGAGACCCAGTACTTC. Translated, it gives CASRWTGDETQYF.

The chain uses TRBV5-1 and TRBJ1-1, with 7 bases lining up with TRBD1. Germline V gene lookup returns CDR1 SGHRS and CDR2 YFSETQ. Unmatched junction bases numbered 4, after V lost 3 bases and J lost 2 bases. CDR3 length: 14 amino acids. The CDR3 DNA is TGCGCCAGCAGCTGGACAGGAGAAAACACTGAAGCTTTCTTT. It encodes CASSWTGENTEAFF.

The chain links TRBV5-1 to TRBJ1-2, with 8 bases aligning to TRBD1. The CDR3 loop spans 13 amino acids. With V trimmed by 4 bases and J by 7 bases, 6 bases remained unmatched. CDR1 is SGHRS, CDR2 YFSETQ, per germline. CDR3 DNA: TGCGCCAGCAGCCCGCTCCAGGGGGCTGGCTACACCTTC. Its protein product is CASSPLQGAGYTF.

This clone was counted only a few times. The chain joins TRBV5-6 to TRBJ2-7; 8 bases are a match to TRBD1. The V gene end was trimmed by 1 base and the J gene end by 5 bases; junction bases not matched to a gene: 8. Germline V gives CDR1 SGHDT, CDR2 YYEEEE. The CDR3 covers 15 residues. The CDR3 protein is CASSLRAGGPHEQYF. In DNA, the CDR3 is TGTGCCAGCAGCTTGCGGGCAGGGGGCCCCCACGAGCAGTACTTC.

This rearrangement joins TRBV3-1 (or the pseudogene TRBV3-2) to TRBJ2-1; D possibly corresponds to TRBD2 (6 bases). The CDR3 has 16 amino acids. V was trimmed by 0 bases and J by 4 bases, leaving 13 bases between them. Germline CDR1 reads LGHDT; CDR2 reads YNNKEL (reference sequence). The CDR3 DNA reads TGTGCCAGCAGCCAAGAGGGGGGAGCGACATACAATGAGCAGTTCTTC. Translating it yields CASSQEGGATYNEQFF.

This chain links TRBV5-6 with TRBJ1-2, with D maybe TRBD1 (6 bases). Germline V gives CDR1 SGHDT, CDR2 YYEEEE. V shed 4 bases and J shed 7 bases, with 20 bases lying between them. The CDR3 has 15 amino acids. The CDR3 region has the DNA TGTGCCAGCAGCCCGGACCCTACAGGGCTAGGTGGCTACACCTTC. Translation: CASSPDPTGLGGYTF.

The V and J genes are TRBV18 and TRBJ2-7, with a weak D call TRBD1 (5 bases). Germline assignment: CDR1 KGHSH and CDR2 LQKENI. Trimming took off 3 bases at V and 0 bases at J, with 9 bases between the two ends. This CDR3 has 14 amino acids. The CDR3 region is CASSPDRYSYEQYF. CDR3 sequence (DNA): TGTGCCAGCTCACCCGACAGATACTCCTACGAGCAGTACTTC.

The rearrangement uses TRBV7-8 and TRBJ2-2, with D tentatively TRBD1 (5 bases). This CDR3 has 16 residues. V was cut by 1 base and J by 2 bases, with 11 bases left in between. CDR1 is SGHVS, CDR2 FQNEAQ, per germline. The CDR3 bases are TGTGCCAGCAGCTTAGTAGGGGTTTTCAACACCGGGGAGCTGTTTTTT. Its translation is CASSLVGVFNTGELFF. Variable domain in full (rest from reference TRBV7-8 and TRBJ2-2): GAGVSQSPRYKVAKRGQDVALRCDPISGHVSLFWYQQALGQGPEFLTYFQNEAQLDKSGLPSDRFFAERPEGSVSTLKIQRTQQEDSAVYLCASSLVGVFNTGELFFGEGSRLTVL.

The CDR3 bases are TGCGCCAGCAGTCCGCCGGGACAGTCTTACAATGAGCAGTTCTTC. As protein: CASSPPGQSYNEQFF. The V gene is TRBV23-1, the J gene TRBJ2-1; 7 bases match TRBD1. TRBV23-1 is treated as an ORF (open reading frame) with a function not yet certain. J was trimmed by 4 bases and V by 4 bases; bases with no gene match: 7. This CDR3 is built from 15 residues.